This TCR beta chain was identified in a study of OX40 agonist ivuxolimab in advanced cancers. TCRdb's table, derived via immunoSEQ multiplex PCR, lists solely in-frame clones and lacks some. The sample consists of about 82,000 clones, about 86% of them appearing once. The V end was cut by 4 bases, the J end by 2 bases, with 18 bases between. The CDR3 is 16 residues long. The germline V gene encodes CDR1 SGHRS and CDR2 YFSETQ. This TCR was recovered from an adult with an advanced solid tumor such as melanoma, head and neck, liver or kidney cancer. This material consisted of CD4+ or CD8+ T cells sorted from blood, taken in a trial of the OX40 agonist ivuxolimab. This chain uses TRBV5-1 with TRBJ1-2, with D uncertain. In nucleotides, the CDR3 is TGCGCCAGCAGCCCCAGGTTTGGGAATTCCAACTATGGCTACACCTTC. It translates to CASSPRFGNSNYGYTF.